What follows are 3 T cell receptor beta chains derived from one specimen sequenced in a study of identifying expanded T cells in peripheral blood. Clones were read by immunoSEQ multiplex PCR, and TCRdb kept only the in-frame ones, dropping some. Found here are approximately 100,000 clones, around 88% of them singletons; the top ten hold approximately 16%. Sequenced input: blood. The receptors were sampled from a person between 18 and 69 years old in good health.

CDR3 in DNA: TGCGCCAGCAGCCAAGATCTGCAGGGTAGGGTTCCTGGTGGGGCCAACGTCCTGACTTTC. This codes for CASSQDLQGRVPGGANVLTF. The rearrangement joins TRBV4-1 to TRBJ2-6; D is perhaps TRBD1 (5 bases). This CDR3 comprises 20 residues. V was cut by 0 bases and J by 3 bases, with 21 bases left in between. The germline CDR1 and CDR2 sequences are MGHRA and YSYEKL.

The CDR3 region has the DNA TGTGCCAGCAGCTTGGGGATGTGGAACACTGAAGCTTTCTTT. Amino acid sequence: CASSLGMWNTEAFF. The chain carries TRBV5-4 and TRBJ1-1; D remains unclear. CDR1 and CDR2 (germline): SGHNT, YYREEE (reference sequence). V shed 0 bases and J shed 1 base, with 7 bases lying between them. The CDR3 spans 14 residues. The complete variable domain, with remaining parts taken from reference TRBV5-4 and TRBJ1-1, reads ETGVTQSPTHLIKTRGQQVTLRCSSQSGHNTVSWYQQALGQGPQFIFQYYREEENGRGNFPPRFSGLQFPNYSSELNVNALELDDSALYLCASSLGMWNTEAFFGQGTRLTVV.

The chain joins TRBV7-9 to TRBJ1-1; D is undetermined. V was cut by 5 bases and J by 11 bases, with 12 bases left in between. The CDR3 spans 11 residues. The germline V gene encodes CDR1 SEHNR and CDR2 FQNEAQ (reference sequence). The CDR3 region is CASSQLSMAFF. As DNA, the CDR3 is TGTGCCAGCAGCCAACTTTCCATGGCTTTCTTT.